Presented here are 19 T cell receptor beta chains from one specimen sequenced in a study of PD-L1 blockade in urothelial cancer. Assay: immunoSEQ multiplex PCR; the TCRdb copy retains only in-frame clones and omits some. Seen here are tens of thousands of clones, roughly 82% observed once, and the top ten hold approximately 4%. The sequencing used PBMCs, collected around atezolizumab (anti-PD-L1) treatment. The receptors shown here come from a man in his sixties or seventies with urothelial cancer.

The chain has TRBV7-9 and TRBJ2-1; D is unclear. Germline CDR1 reads SEHNR; CDR2 reads FQNEAQ (reference sequence). This CDR3 has 11 residues. With 4 bases removed from V and 8 bases from J, the gap between germline ends came to 6 bases. This chain's CDR3 is CASSYSDEQFF. CDR3 in DNA: TGTGCCAGCAGCTACTCCGATGAGCAGTTCTTC.

The chain couples TRBV6-5 to TRBJ2-7; 9 bases are a match to TRBD2. The V segment lost 7 bases and the J segment 1 base; nucleotides outside the gene matches: 8. Germline V gene lookup returns CDR1 MNHEY and CDR2 SVGAGI. The CDR3 length is 15 residues. CDR3 sequence: CASKVAGVPSYEQYF. CDR3 bases: TGTGCCAGCAAGGTAGCGGGAGTCCCTTCCTACGAGCAGTACTTC.

This rearrangement joins TRBV7-9 to TRBJ1-3, with D possibly TRBD1 on 6 matching bases. Looked up from germline, CDR1 is SEHNR and CDR2 is FQNEAQ (reference sequence). Trimming left V 0 bases short and J 2 bases short, with 11 bases between. This CDR3 comprises 16 residues. CDR3 in DNA: TGTGCCAGCAGCTTAGCGACGACAGGTCCTGGAAACACCATATATTTT. Translation: CASSLATTGPGNTIYF.

This chain links TRBV6-5 with TRBJ1-1; a weak D match, TRBD1 (6 bases). Germline V CDR1 and CDR2: MNHEY, SVGAGI. This CDR3 comprises 13 residues. V lost 6 bases to trimming and J lost 3 bases, with 11 bases between them. The CDR3 spells CASSRGAYTEAFF. The CDR3 region has the DNA TGTGCCAGCAGCCGGGGGGCCTACACTGAAGCTTTCTTT.

This clone occurred a few times. V is TRBV5-4 and J is TRBJ2-7; 7 bases line up with TRBD1. The germline gives CDR1 SGHNT, CDR2 YYREEE (reference sequence). The CDR3 is 15 amino acids. V trimming: 4 bases; J trimming: 3 bases; junction bases outside the gene matches: 10. CDR3 loop: CASSRPGTENYEQYF. The CDR3 DNA reads as TGTGCCAGCAGCCGACCCGGGACAGAAAACTACGAGCAGTACTTC. Full variable domain (outside the CDR3, taken from reference TRBV5-4 and TRBJ2-7): ETGVTQSPTHLIKTRGQQVTLRCSSQSGHNTVSWYQQALGQGPQFIFQYYREEENGRGNFPPRFSGLQFPNYSSELNVNALELDDSALYLCASSRPGTENYEQYFGPGTRLTVT.

J is TRBJ1-1 and V is TRBV19, with 8 bases fitting TRBD1. CDR3 length equals 15 residues. After removal of 5 bases from V and 5 bases from J, the junction contained 10 bases not matched to a gene. Germline values: CDR1 LNHDA, CDR2 SQIVND (reference sequence). Here the CDR3 DNA reads TGTGCCAGTAGTCCGACAGGGGAGAGGTGGACTGAAGCTTTCTTT. Its translation: CASSPTGERWTEAFF.

This clone is a singleton in its sample. Mismatch with germline at one junction end may stem from a read error. The chain links TRBV18 to TRBJ2-6; a weak D match, TRBD2 (5 bases). CDR1 is KGHSH, CDR2 LQKENI, per germline. CDR3 length: 17 residues. The CDR3 loop is CASSPLVSGTGANVLTF. CDR3 DNA: TGTGCCAGCTCCCCACTCGTGTCCGGGACTGGGGCCAACGTCCTGACTTTC. Based on the CDR3 plus reference TRBV18 and TRBJ2-6, the full variable domain is NAGVMQNPRHLVRRRGQEARLRCSPMKGHSHVYWYRQLPEEGLKFMVYLQKENIIDESGMPKERFSAEFPKEGPSILRIQQVVRGDSAAYFCASSPLVSGTGANVLTFGAGSRLTVL.

CDR3 sequence reads: CASTATGLVTGELFF. CDR3 DNA: TGTGCCAGCACGGCGACAGGGTTGGTCACCGGGGAGCTGTTTTTT. The V and J genes are TRBV11-2 and TRBJ2-2, with 7 bases that match TRBD1. The CDR3 is 15 residues long. V lost 7 bases, J lost 4 bases, and 9 bases stayed unmatched. CDR1 is SGHAT, CDR2 FQNNGV, per germline.

The gene calls are TRBV11-2 and TRBJ2-7, with 11 bases fitting TRBD2. This CDR3 comprises 16 residues. V gave up 8 bases and J gave up 2 bases; unmatched junction bases: 11. Germline assignment: CDR1 SGHAT and CDR2 FQNNGV. The CDR3 bases are TGTGCCAGCGGCCTCACCGGGACTAGCGGAACCTACGAGCAGTACTTC. Translating it yields CASGLTGTSGTYEQYF. Full variable domain (remainder filled in from reference TRBV11-2 and TRBJ2-7): EAGVAQSPRYKIIEKRQSVAFWCNPISGHATLYWYQQILGQGPKLLIQFQNNGVVDDSQLPKDRFSAERLKGVDSTLKIQPAKLEDSAVYLCASGLTGTSGTYEQYFGPGTRLTVT.

V gene TRBV19 combines with J gene TRBJ2-7; D gene ambiguous. CDR3 length: 14 amino acids. V gave up 3 bases and J gave up 1 base, with 10 bases separating them. CDR1 and CDR2 from the germline V gene are LNHDA and SQIVND (reference sequence). In DNA form, the CDR3 reads TGTGCCAGTAGTATGGTAGCCCAGTCCTACGAGCAGTACTTC. It codes for CASSMVAQSYEQYF. Full variable domain (rest looked up from reference TRBV19 and TRBJ2-7): DGGITQSPKYLFRKEGQNVTLSCEQNLNHDAMYWYRQDPGQGLRLIYYSQIVNDFQKGDIAEGYSVSREKKESFPLTVTSAQKNPTAFYLCASSMVAQSYEQYFGPGTRLTVT.

This sequence joins TRBV6-1 and TRBJ2-1; maybe TRBD2 (6 bases). The V gene's germline CDR1 is MNHNS and CDR2 SASEGT. The CDR3 spans 14 residues. Trimming pared 5 bases from V and 4 bases from J, leaving 12 bases between. CDR3 in amino acids: CASSLSGLYNEQFF. The CDR3 DNA is TGTGCCAGCAGTTTAAGCGGGTTATACAATGAGCAGTTCTTC.

The genes are TRBV7-9 and TRBJ2-7, with TRBD1 identical over 8 bases. Germline V lookup: CDR1 SEHNR, CDR2 FQNEAQ (reference sequence). The CDR3 runs 14 residues. The J segment lost 3 bases and the V segment lost 1 base, leaving 2 bases of the junction unmatched. The CDR3 region is CASSLDGQGYEQYF. The CDR3 DNA reads as TGTGCCAGCAGCTTAGATGGACAGGGCTACGAGCAGTACTTC.

V gene TRBV6-5 combines with J gene TRBJ2-7; D ambiguous. The CDR3 spans 13 residues. Trimming took off 2 bases at V and 5 bases at J, with 10 bases between the two ends. The V gene's germline CDR1 is MNHEY and CDR2 SVGAGI. The CDR3 reads CASSYDSGDEQYF. CDR3 coding DNA: TGTGCCAGCAGTTACGATTCAGGTGACGAGCAGTACTTC.

The CDR3 sequence is CASSYSNQGTEAFF. The CDR3 coding sequence is TGTGCCAGCAGTTACTCTAACCAGGGCACTGAAGCTTTCTTT. V usage is TRBV6-6 and J usage is TRBJ1-1, with TRBD1 as a possible D gene (5 bases). V gave up 0 bases and J gave up 4 bases, with 9 bases separating them. The germline CDR1 and CDR2 sequences are MNHNY and SVGAGI (reference sequence). The CDR3 sequence is 14 residues long.

The V call is TRBV28, the J call TRBJ2-7; 7 bases match TRBD2. J lost 1 base, V lost 2 bases, and 2 bases had no gene match. CDR1 and CDR2 from the germline V gene are MDHEN and SYDVKM. The CDR3 length is 14 residues. The CDR3 here is CASSLEGLSYEQYF. The DNA for the CDR3 is TGTGCCAGCAGTTTAGAGGGACTATCCTACGAGCAGTACTTC.

This clone was detected only a few times. The chain recombines TRBV4-1 with TRBJ1-2; no clear D gene. This CDR3 has 16 amino acids. The V and J ends lost 1 base and 4 bases respectively, with 16 bases between them. Germline CDR1 reads MGHRA; CDR2 reads YSYEKL. Written as DNA, the CDR3 is TGCGCCAGCAGCCAAGTGGCCTTGCATGAATCCTATGGCTACACCTTC. It encodes CASSQVALHESYGYTF.

This chain joins TRBV29-1 and TRBJ2-4, with 7 bases identical to TRBD2. After removal of 3 bases from V and 5 bases from J, the junction contained 1 base not matched to a gene. This CDR3 has 12 residues. Germline lookup yields CDR1 SQVTM and CDR2 ANQGSEA. For the CDR3, the DNA is TGCAGCGTTGATGGGGGGGAAAACATTCAGTACTTC. Translated: CSVDGGENIQYF.

The rearrangement links TRBV4-1 to TRBJ2-1; D perhaps matches TRBD2 (6 bases). The CDR3 is 14 residues long. The V gene's germline CDR1 is MGHRA and CDR2 YSYEKL. Trimming stripped 3 bases from V and 5 bases from J, with 11 bases between. The CDR3 region has the DNA TGCGCCAGCAGCCAGGGAGGCGCCCACAATGAGCAGTTCTTC. It is translated as CASSQGGAHNEQFF.

This chain uses TRBV4-2 with TRBJ2-7, with 7 bases that match TRBD2. V shed 0 bases, J shed 0 bases, and the junction held 8 bases outside the gene matches. The germline CDR1 and CDR2 sequences are LGHNA and YNFKEQ. There are 17 residues in the CDR3. The CDR3 DNA follows: TGTGCCAGCAGCCAAGATTTGGGCGGGAGCGACTCCTACGAGCAGTACTTC. Amino acids: CASSQDLGGSDSYEQYF.